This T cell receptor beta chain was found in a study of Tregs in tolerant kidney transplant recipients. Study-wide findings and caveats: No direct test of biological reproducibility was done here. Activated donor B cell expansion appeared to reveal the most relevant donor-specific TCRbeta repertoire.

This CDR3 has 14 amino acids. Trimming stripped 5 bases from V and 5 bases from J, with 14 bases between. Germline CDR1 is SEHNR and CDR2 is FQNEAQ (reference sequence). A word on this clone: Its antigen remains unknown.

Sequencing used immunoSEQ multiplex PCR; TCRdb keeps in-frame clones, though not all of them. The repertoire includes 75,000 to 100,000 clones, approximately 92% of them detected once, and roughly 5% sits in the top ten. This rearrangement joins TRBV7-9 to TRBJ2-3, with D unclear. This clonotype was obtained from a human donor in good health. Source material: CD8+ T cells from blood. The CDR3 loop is CASSVDLLGDTQYF. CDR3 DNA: TGTGCCAGCAGCGTCGACCTATTGGGAGATACGCAGTATTTT.